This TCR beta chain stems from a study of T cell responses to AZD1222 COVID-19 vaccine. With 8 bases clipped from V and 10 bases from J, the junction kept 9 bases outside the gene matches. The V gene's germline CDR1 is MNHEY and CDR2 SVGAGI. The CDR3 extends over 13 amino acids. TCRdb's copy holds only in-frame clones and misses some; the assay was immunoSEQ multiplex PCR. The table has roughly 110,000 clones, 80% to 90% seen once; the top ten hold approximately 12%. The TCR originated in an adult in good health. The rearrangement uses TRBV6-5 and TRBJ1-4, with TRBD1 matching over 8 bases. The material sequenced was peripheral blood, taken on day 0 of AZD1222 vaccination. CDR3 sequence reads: CASLTGAGGKLFF. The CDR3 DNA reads TGTGCCAGCCTGACAGGGGCGGGAGGAAAACTGTTTTTT.